Each of the 12 T cell receptor beta chains below was sequenced from the same sample in a study of CD8+CD57+ T cells in acquired aplastic anemia. The template used for profiling TCR beta VDJ and CDR3 was genomic DNA. TCRdb passed the reads through MiXCR, listing each CDR3 protein once. The repertoire holds roughly 420,000 distinct CDR3 sequences, 65% to 80% seen once, with approximately 3.8% in the top ten. Sequenced sample: sorted CD4+, CD8+, or CD8+CD57+ T cells (not recorded which) from PBMCs. The receptors come from a human donor in good health, serving as a control.

This sequence joins TRBV15 and TRBJ1-4, with TRBD1 as a possible D gene (5 bases). CDR3 length: 14 amino acids. Per germline, CDR1 LNHNV and CDR2 YYDKDF (reference sequence). With 0 bases removed from V and 7 bases from J, the gap between germline ends came to 9 bases. The CDR3 region is CATSRDAGSEKLFF. The CDR3 DNA is TGTGCCACCAGCAGAGACGCAGGGAGTGAAAAACTGTTTTTT.

Note on this clonotype: The junction departs from germline at one end; a sequencing error may be responsible. The chain couples TRBV7-2 to TRBJ1-1; D might be TRBD1 (6 bases). Germline V lookup: CDR1 SGHTA, CDR2 FQGNSA. The CDR3 extends over 15 amino acids. CDR3 nucleotide sequence: TGTGCCAGCAGCAAAGAAGGACAGCTGAACACTGAAGATTTCTTT. Protein product: CASSKEGQLNTEDFF.

The chain uses TRBV15 and TRBJ1-6; perhaps TRBD1 as D (5 bases). The CDR3 consists of 15 residues. Trimming took 0 bases from V and 6 from J, leaving 9 bases between them. CDR1 and CDR2 (germline): LNHNV, YYDKDF (reference sequence). The CDR3, as DNA: TGTGCCACCAGCAGAGATAAGGGGTTTAATTCACCCCTCCACTTT. This encodes CATSRDKGFNSPLHF.

V gene TRBV9 combines with J gene TRBJ1-1; weak D call: TRBD1 (5 bases). From germline, CDR1 is SGDLS and CDR2 YYNGEE. The CDR3 loop spans 15 amino acids. The V end lost 4 bases, the J end lost 5 bases, and 18 bases lay between the germline ends. The CDR3 DNA is TGTGCCAGCAGCCCAGCAGAGACACAGGCTACTGAAGCTTTCTTT. The encoded protein is CASSPAETQATEAFF.

As for this clonotype: Mismatch with germline at one junction end may stem from a read error. This chain links TRBV9 with TRBJ2-3, with 7 bases that match TRBD2. The CDR3 covers 16 residues. Germline V gene data show CDR1 as SGDLS and CDR2 as YYNGEE. CDR3 DNA: TGTGCCAGCAGCATCCAAGGACTAGTCTCCGCAGATTCGCAGTATTTT. Its protein product is CASSIQGLVSADSQYF.

The rearrangement uses TRBV6-1 and TRBJ1-6; the D is unclear. Trimming cost V 5 bases and J 8 bases, with 16 bases left between them. This CDR3 contains 15 residues. Germline V gene sequence: CDR1 MNHNS, CDR2 SASEGT. The DNA of the CDR3 is TGTGCCAGCAGTCCCTTAGGACGGTCCGATTCACCCCTCCACTTT. Translating gives CASSPLGRSDSPLHF.

This clonotype has at least ten counts. The rearrangement joins TRBV12-3 or TRBV12-4 to TRBJ2-7; 8 bases map to TRBD1. This CDR3 region has 13 residues. The V segment lost 6 bases and the J segment 6 bases; nucleotides outside the gene matches: 7. DNA for the CDR3: TGTGCCAGCAGACCAACAGGGGGTAGCGAGCAGTACTTC. Encoded protein: CASRPTGGSEQYF.

This clonotype showed up many times. V and J are TRBV6-6 and TRBJ1-2; 9 nucleotides agree with TRBD1. V was pared by 7 bases and J by 8 bases, with 11 bases of the junction left unmatched. The CDR3 has 14 amino acids. The germline gives CDR1 MNHNY, CDR2 SVGAGI (reference sequence). The CDR3 nucleotides are TGTGCCAGCACCCTAGAACAGGGGGCGCAAGGCTACACCTTC. Its translation: CASTLEQGAQGYTF.

V usage is TRBV11-1 and J usage is TRBJ2-1; D unclear. There are 22 residues in the CDR3. V was clipped by 4 bases and J by 2 bases, with 33 bases between them. Germline V lookup: CDR1 SGHAT, CDR2 FQDESV (reference sequence). The CDR3 sequence is CASSSYELRKAAPVFAYNEQFF. As DNA, the CDR3 is TGTGCCAGCAGCTCTTACGAACTACGGAAGGCAGCTCCCGTTTTCGCCTACAATGAGCAGTTCTTC.

This clonotype has ten or more counts. The J gene is TRBJ2-7, the V gene TRBV20-1, with 9 bases aligning to TRBD2. V was clipped by 5 bases and J by 6 bases; unmatched bases: 11. There are 14 residues in the CDR3. CDR1 DFQATT and CDR2 SNEGSKA come from the germline V gene (reference sequence). CDR3 amino acids: CSALGLAIFGEQYF. The CDR3 nucleotides are TGCAGTGCTCTCGGACTAGCGATCTTTGGCGAGCAGTACTTC.

The gene calls are TRBV11-2 and TRBJ1-2, with a tentative D call TRBD1 (6 bases). The ends were cut back, 5 bases at V and 10 bases at J, with 23 bases in the middle. CDR1 is SGHAT and CDR2 is FQNNGV in the germline V gene. The CDR3 has 15 residues. The CDR3 coding sequence is TGTGCCAGCAGCAATCCGGGTACTAGGACAGCCCCCTACACCTTC. Translated: CASSNPGTRTAPYTF.

V is TRBV7-2 and J is TRBJ1-1; D is ambiguous. The V end was cut by 3 bases, the J end by 8 bases, with 10 bases between. The CDR3 extends over 12 amino acids. Germline V gene data show CDR1 as SGHTA and CDR2 as FQGNSA. Here the CDR3 DNA reads TGTGCCAGCAGCTTTTACCGGTCAGAAGCTTTCTTT. Translation gives CASSFYRSEAFF.